This TCR beta chain was documented in a study of CD8 T cells in Susac syndrome. Blood CD8+ and CD4+ T cells underwent high-throughput TCR beta sequencing. The multiple sclerosis controls, all treatment-naive patients, had relapsing-remitting disease that was stable or active. Negative isolation yielded the CD8+ and CD4+ T cells, while FACS enriched the TEMRA cells. Germline V gene lookup returns CDR1 SQVTM and CDR2 ANQGSEA. The CDR3 loop spans 11 amino acids. Trimming removed 7 bases at V and 5 bases at J, with 12 bases between. About 0.45 to 1 ug RNA was reverse transcribed with random hexamers. Amplification of the TCR beta CDR3 was carried out by immunoSEQ multiplex PCR, which spanned a total of 54 Vbeta and 13 Jbeta segments. One entry per CDR3 protein results from TCRdb running MiXCR on the immunoSEQ multiplex PCR reads. The table includes some 450,000 distinct CDR3 sequences, approximately 89% detected once.

J is TRBJ2-7 and V is TRBV29-1; unclear D gene. The specimen sequenced was CD8+ T cells from PBMCs. This TCR was sampled from a human donor with multiple sclerosis. The CDR3 reads CSASIEDEQYF. The CDR3 nucleotides read TGCAGCGCATCCATTGAGGACGAGCAGTACTTC.